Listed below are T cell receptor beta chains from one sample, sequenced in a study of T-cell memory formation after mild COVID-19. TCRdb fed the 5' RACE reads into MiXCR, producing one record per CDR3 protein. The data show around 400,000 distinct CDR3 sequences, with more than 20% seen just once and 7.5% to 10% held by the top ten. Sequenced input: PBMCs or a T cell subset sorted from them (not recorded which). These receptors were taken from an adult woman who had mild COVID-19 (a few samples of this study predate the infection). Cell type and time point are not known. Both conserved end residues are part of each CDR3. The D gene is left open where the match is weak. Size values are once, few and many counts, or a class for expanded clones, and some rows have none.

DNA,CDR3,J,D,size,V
TGTGCCAGCAGTTACGTGCAGGGGGGTAGAGGTGGCTACACCTTC,CASSYVQGGRGGYTF,TRBJ1-2,TRBD1,NA,TRBV6-5
TGTGCCAGCAGCCAAGAGGAGGGACAGGGGTATGGCTACACCTTC,CASSQEEGQGYGYTF,TRBJ1-2,TRBD1,NA,TRBV4-2
TGTGCCAGCAGACATAGCGGGGGGGTTGTCGGTACGCAGTATTTT,CASRHSGGVVGTQYF,TRBJ2-3,TRBD2,NA,TRBV12-3/TRBV12-4
TGCGCCAGCAGCTCGGGACTAGCGGGGGACAACGGAAGGGAGACCCAGTACTTC,CASSSGLAGDNGRETQYF,TRBJ2-5,TRBD2,few,TRBV5-1
TGTGCCAGCTCAGACATGAACACTGAAGCTTTCTTT,CASSDMNTEAFF,TRBJ1-1,NA,few,TRBV18
TGTGCCAGCAGCGAGGACAGGAGATACACCTTC,CASSEDRRYTF,TRBJ1-2,TRBD1,few,TRBV5-6
TGTGCCAGCAGTTTAGGTGGGGAGGACTATGGCTACACCTTC,CASSLGGEDYGYTF,TRBJ1-2,NA,few,TRBV28
TGTGCCAGCAGCCCAAGTAGCGGGGAATCCTACGAGCAGTACTTC,CASSPSSGESYEQYF,TRBJ2-7,TRBD2,few,TRBV11-2
TGTGCCAGCAGTTACACCCAGCTGGGGTTGAACACTGAAGCTTTCTTT,CASSYTQLGLNTEAFF,TRBJ1-1,NA,NA,TRBV6-6
TGTGCCAGCAGCTTAGATCTTGTAATAGCCGGTGATACGCAGTATTTT,CASSLDLVIAGDTQYF,TRBJ2-3,NA,NA,TRBV11-2
TGTGCCAGCAGTCACTCTTTAGAGCAGTTCTTC,CASSHSLEQFF,TRBJ2-1,NA,NA,TRBV12-3/TRBV12-4
TGTGCCAGCAGCCCAAGGGAAGGTTCTGGAAAACTGTTTTTT,CASSPREGSGKLFF,TRBJ1-4,NA,NA,TRBV7-8
TGTGCCAGTGGGACAGGGGGCCCCTATGGCTACACCTTC,CASGTGGPYGYTF,TRBJ1-2,TRBD1,NA,TRBV12-3/TRBV12-4
TGTGCCAGCAGCAACCGGGACACCTACAATGAGCAGTTCTTC,CASSNRDTYNEQFF,TRBJ2-1,NA,NA,TRBV4-2
TGCGCCAGCAGCTTGATGCTAGATACGCAGTATTTT,CASSLMLDTQYF,TRBJ2-3,NA,few,TRBV5-1